This T cell receptor beta chain was captured by sequencing in a study of T-cell memory formation after mild COVID-19. Study-level results: Whereas later expanders leaned CD4+, clones contracting day 15 to 85 showed a balanced CD4/CD8 makeup. Second-wave clones with a day 37 peak had unconfirmed SARS-CoV-2 specificity. Prior to infection, memory already included some responding clones, suggesting cross-reactive memory joined.

The CDR3 spans 13 residues. Germline-derived CDR1 and CDR2 are SGHAT and FQNNGV. V lost 4 bases to trimming and J lost 3 bases; unmatched junction nucleotides: 2. TCRalpha and TCRbeta libraries used 5'RACE with constant-segment primers and UMIs. TCRdb reanalysed the 5' RACE reads using MiXCR and keeps one entry per CDR3 protein. The sample shows about 340,000 distinct CDR3 sequences, 20% to 25% of them seen only once. With regard to this clonotype: The target antigen is unknown.

The genes are TRBV11-2 and TRBJ2-5; 7 nucleotides match TRBD1. Source material: PBMCs or a T cell subset sorted from them (not recorded which). This TCR was recovered from a man between 18 and 29 years old who had mild COVID-19 (a few samples of this study predate the infection). Cell type and time point are not known. The CDR3 bases are TGTGCCAGCAGCTATGGACAGGAAGAGACCCAGTACTTC. Residues: CASSYGQEETQYF.